A single sample is the source of the 28 T cell receptor beta chains below, sequenced in a study of Graves' ophthalmopathy and Graves' hyperthyroidism (dated by TCRdb to the late 2010s). The run used an Illumina HiSeq 2000. For repertoire sequencing, the TCR beta CDR3 regions were amplified from RNA transcripts. HTBI primers and the Qiagen OneStep RT-PCR kit were used in a first-round RT-PCR, which was followed by a second-round multiplex PCR, size selection and purification. TCRdb ran its own pipeline on the public reads, namely fastp trimming at Q25 and MiXCR clone calling, and kept in-frame beta chains. Rows are combined by CDR3 protein, so each entry shows the most common genes and DNA. This sample comprises hundreds of thousands of distinct CDR3 sequences, approximately 21% of them detected only once. The leading ten clones occupy around 6.5% of the sample. Sequenced input: peripheral blood. These TCRs come from a woman in her late teens or twenties with stable Graves' hyperthyroidism. Some clones in this sample may be carry-over from other donors' samples. Donor details come from another sample of the same person, matched by shared clones.

This clonotype has a count of ten or more. The chain recombines TRBV5-1 with TRBJ1-1; possible D gene TRBD1, 6 bases. CDR1 is SGHRS and CDR2 is YFSETQ in the germline V gene. V lost 0 bases and J lost 2, with 11 bases in between. The CDR3 covers 15 residues. The CDR3 loop is CASSLVTGGNTEAFF. CDR3 in DNA: TGCGCCAGCAGCTTGGTGACAGGCGGAAACACTGAAGCTTTCTTT.

This clonotype was found many times. The chain recombines TRBV28 with TRBJ1-2, with D tentatively TRBD1 (5 bases). The V gene lost 6 bases and the J gene lost 0 bases, with 14 bases spanning the gap. Germline-derived CDR1 and CDR2 are MDHEN and SYDVKM. This CDR3 contains 15 residues. The DNA for the CDR3 is TGTGCCAGCAGACCAACCAGGGTAGCTAACTATGGCTACACCTTC. Translating gives CASRPTRVANYGYTF.

This clonotype came up many times. The chain carries TRBV24-1 and TRBJ1-1, with D perhaps matching TRBD1 (5 bases). This CDR3 has 9 amino acids. Trimming cost V 12 bases and J 11 bases, with 12 bases left between them. Germline V lookup: CDR1 KGHDR, CDR2 SFDVKD. CDR3 nucleotide sequence: TGTGCCGACCAGGGTCAGGCTTTCTTT. Translated, it gives CADQGQAFF.

This clonotype was counted ten times or more. This chain links TRBV7-2 with TRBJ2-7; a weak D match, TRBD2 (5 bases). The CDR3 contains 15 residues. Germline CDR1 is SGHTA and CDR2 is FQGNSA. Trimming shortened V by 5 bases and J by 4 bases, and 18 bases separated the two germline ends. The CDR3 loop is CASSPRPDLRYEQYF. The CDR3 DNA reads TGTGCCAGCAGCCCGAGACCGGACTTACGATACGAGCAGTACTTC.

This clonotype has ten or more counts. This chain joins TRBV9 and TRBJ1-2; 8 positions match TRBD1. Trimming removed 2 bases from V and 7 bases from J; junction bases left unmatched: 16. The CDR3 sequence is 17 residues long. Germline loops: CDR1 SGDLS, CDR2 YYNGEE. CDR3 amino acids: CASSVSRDRRFLGGYTF. The DNA of the CDR3 is TGTGCCAGCAGCGTCTCCCGGGACAGGAGGTTTTTGGGTGGCTACACCTTC.

This clonotype was seen repeatedly, ten times or more. Here the CDR3 DNA reads TGTGCCAGCAGTGAACTATCGGTTATGAACACTGAAGCTTTCTTT. It codes for CASSELSVMNTEAFF. V usage is TRBV6-1 and J usage is TRBJ1-1, with unresolved D. V dropped 2 bases and J dropped 0 bases, with 10 bases sitting between them. CDR3 length equals 15 residues. The germline V gene has CDR1 MNHNS and CDR2 SASEGT.

The sample holds a few counts of this clonotype. The chain joins TRBV3-1 to TRBJ2-7; D ambiguous. V lost 1 base to trimming and J lost 6 bases, with 4 bases between them. The germline V gene encodes CDR1 LGHDT and CDR2 YNNKEL (reference sequence). This CDR3 spans 11 amino acids. CDR3 DNA sequence: TGTGCCAGCAGCCAAGGGACCGAGCAGTACTTC. Amino acids: CASSQGTEQYF.

This clonotype was seen ten or more times. The chain has TRBV28 and TRBJ2-7, with D possibly matching TRBD2 (5 bases). The germline CDR1 and CDR2 sequences are MDHEN and SYDVKM. This CDR3 region has 14 residues. V was cut by 3 bases and J by 5 bases, with 14 bases left in between. CDR3 protein: CASSLSRAFDEQYF. The CDR3 nucleotides read TGTGCCAGCAGTTTGTCGCGGGCTTTCGACGAGCAGTACTTC.

This clonotype was counted many times. The rearrangement links TRBV6-1 to TRBJ1-6; D uncertain. CDR1 is MNHNS and CDR2 is SASEGT in the germline V gene. V shed 6 bases and J shed 6 bases, with 18 bases lying between them. The CDR3 covers 16 residues. This CDR3 is CASRPRSGPINSPLHF. The DNA for the CDR3 is TGTGCCAGCAGACCGAGGTCCGGACCGATTAATTCACCCCTCCACTTT.

The sample holds one count of this clonotype. The chain is built from TRBV9 and TRBJ2-7; no reliable D call. Germline V gives CDR1 SGDLS, CDR2 YYNGEE. The CDR3 contains 14 residues. V was clipped by 3 bases and J by 6 bases, with 16 bases between them. CDR3 loop: CASSDTSSGTEQYF. The CDR3 DNA sequence: TGTGCCAGCAGCGATACTTCATCCGGAACCGAGCAGTACTTC.

This clonotype was recorded many times. V gene TRBV6-5 combines with J gene TRBJ1-2, with D unresolved. CDR3 size: 14 residues. Germline lookup yields CDR1 MNHEY and CDR2 SVGAGI. Trimming shortened V by 6 bases and J by 2 bases, and 13 bases separated the two germline ends. In nucleotides, the CDR3 is TGTGCCAGCAGCGGATCCCCTGGGAACTATGGCTACACCTTC. Protein sequence: CASSGSPGNYGYTF.

This clonotype was detected ten times or more. This chain connects TRBV6-1 to TRBJ1-2; D not resolved. Germline CDR1 MNHNS, CDR2 SASEGT. Trimming pared 4 bases from V and 4 bases from J, leaving 7 bases between. The CDR3 sequence is 12 residues long. CDR3 DNA sequence: TGTGCCAGCAGTGGAACTTCCTATGGCTACACCTTC. Encoded protein: CASSGTSYGYTF.

With regard to this clonotype: It is likely a read error, because the conserved phenylalanine at the end of the CDR3 is missing. The V call is TRBV15, the J call TRBJ1-1; D is unresolved. The CDR3 spans 14 residues. Germline lookup yields CDR1 LNHNV and CDR2 YYDKDF (reference sequence). In DNA form, the CDR3 reads TGTGCCACCAACCCCCAGCTGATGAACATTGAAGCTTTCTCT. Amino acid sequence: CATNPQLMNIEAFS.

V usage is TRBV12-3 or TRBV12-4 and J usage is TRBJ2-5, with a tentative D call TRBD2 (6 bases). The V end lost 7 bases, the J end lost 0 bases, and 15 bases lay between the germline ends. CDR3 size: 15 residues. The CDR3 nucleotides are TGTGCCAGCACACTGGATTGGGGGGACCAAGAGACCCAGTACTTC. It translates to CASTLDWGDQETQYF.

The sample holds many counts of this clonotype. The V and J genes are TRBV10-3 and TRBJ2-5; the D is unclear. The V and J ends lost 0 bases and 4 bases respectively, with 3 bases between them. Germline values: CDR1 ENHRY, CDR2 SYGVKD. This CDR3 contains 12 residues. Here the CDR3 reads CAISESLETQYF. The CDR3 region has the DNA TGTGCCATCAGTGAGTCTCTAGAGACCCAGTACTTC.

This clonotype was picked up many times. This chain joins TRBV12-3 or TRBV12-4 and TRBJ2-7, with 7 bases that match TRBD2. Trimming took 3 bases from V and 7 from J; bases not matched to a gene: 3. This CDR3 is built from 12 residues. The CDR3 spells CASSFRAGEQYF. The CDR3 nucleotides read TGTGCCAGCAGTTTTAGAGCGGGGGAGCAGTACTTC.

This chain links TRBV2 with TRBJ1-2, with D unresolved. This CDR3 spans 13 amino acids. With 4 bases removed from V and 3 bases from J, the gap between germline ends came to 9 bases. Germline-derived CDR1 and CDR2 are SNHLY and FYNNEI. As DNA, the CDR3 is TGTGCCAGCAGTGGTTGGGGTTACTATGGCTACACCTTC. It specifies CASSGWGYYGYTF.

In regard to this clonotype: This may stem from a read error, because a much larger clone lies one nucleotide away. The chain joins TRBV5-1 to TRBJ2-7; D perhaps matches TRBD1 (5 bases). The CDR3 runs 14 residues. In germline, CDR1 is SGHRS, CDR2 YFSETQ. CDR3 sequence reads: CGSNQGRSSYEQYF. In DNA form, the CDR3 reads TGCGGCAGCAACCAGGGAAGGAGCTCCTACGAGCAGTACTTC.

This clonotype was seen ten or more times. The J gene is TRBJ1-1, the V gene TRBV15; a possible D gene is TRBD1 (5 bases). V lost 9 bases, J lost 11 bases, and 19 bases lay in between. Looked up from germline, CDR1 is LNHNV and CDR2 is YYDKDF (reference sequence). CDR3 length: 12 residues. CDR3 nucleotides: TGTGCCACACAAACTTCCGGGACTGCGGCTTTCTTT. Translated: CATQTSGTAAFF.

This clonotype was observed many times. This sequence joins TRBV9 and TRBJ2-7; D is perhaps TRBD1 (7 bases). The CDR3 sequence is 13 residues long. Looked up from germline, CDR1 is SGDLS and CDR2 is YYNGEE. V was clipped by 3 bases and J by 6 bases, with 13 bases between them. CDR3 sequence: CASSGGGTAEQYF. DNA of the CDR3: TGTGCCAGCAGCGGTGGGGGGACAGCCGAGCAGTACTTC.

This clonotype appeared a few times. The genes are TRBV7-9 and TRBJ1-1; D ambiguous. The CDR3 length is 15 residues. V was shortened by 1 base and J by 0 bases, with 9 bases between the two germline ends. Germline CDR1 is SEHNR and CDR2 is FQNEAQ (reference sequence). CDR3 residues: CASSLVRSLNTEAFF. The CDR3 coding sequence is TGTGCCAGCAGCTTAGTCCGTTCTCTGAACACTGAAGCTTTCTTT.

The sample holds a few counts of this clonotype. The rearrangement links TRBV3-1 to TRBJ1-6; maybe TRBD1 (6 bases). CDR1 and CDR2 (germline): LGHDT, YNNKEL (reference sequence). The CDR3 sequence is 15 residues long. Trimming removed 4 bases from V and 3 bases from J, with 10 bases in between. As DNA, the CDR3 is TGTGCCAGCAGCCTCGAGGGGGTCTATAATTCACCCCTCCACTTT. It encodes CASSLEGVYNSPLHF.

The chain couples TRBV15 to TRBJ2-5; 7 bases align to TRBD2. This CDR3 is 16 amino acids long. With 5 bases clipped from V and 2 bases from J, the junction kept 11 bases outside the gene matches. CDR1 and CDR2 from the germline V gene are LNHNV and YYDKDF (reference sequence). CDR3 DNA sequence: TGTGCCACCAGCTGGCTTACCCTGGGGGGGCAAGAGACCCAGTACTTC. Protein sequence: CATSWLTLGGQETQYF.

This clonotype was detected ten times or more. The chain is built from TRBV3-1 and TRBJ2-5, with a weak D call TRBD2 (6 bases). Trimming took off 3 bases at V and 2 bases at J, with 13 bases between the two ends. Germline lookup yields CDR1 LGHDT and CDR2 YNNKEL (reference sequence). The CDR3 consists of 15 residues. DNA of the CDR3: TGTGCCAGCAGCCACCGAGGAGGGGTTCAAGAGACCCAGTACTTC. It yields the protein CASSHRGGVQETQYF.

This clonotype has at least ten counts. The chain combines TRBV6-1 with TRBJ2-7; D not certain. V was clipped by 3 bases and J by 2 bases, with 8 bases between them. The CDR3 is 13 residues long. The germline V gene has CDR1 MNHNS and CDR2 SASEGT. CDR3 sequence: CASSDREPYEQYF. CDR3 nucleotides: TGTGCCAGCAGTGATAGGGAACCCTACGAGCAGTACTTC.

The chain carries TRBV7-8 and TRBJ2-5; TRBD1 aligns across 7 bases. CDR1 is SGHVS and CDR2 is FQNEAQ in the germline V gene. The CDR3 covers 14 residues. V lost 6 bases to trimming and J lost 1 base; unmatched junction nucleotides: 5. CDR3 loop: CASRRWDSQETQYF. CDR3 nucleotides: TGTGCCAGCAGAAGATGGGACAGCCAAGAGACCCAGTACTTC.

This clonotype has at least ten counts. The rearrangement uses TRBV28 and TRBJ2-5; 7 bases line up with TRBD1. V lost 3 bases and J lost 4; bases outside the gene matches: 5. Per germline, CDR1 MDHEN and CDR2 SYDVKM. The CDR3 is 14 amino acids. The DNA of the CDR3 is TGTGCCAGCAGTTTCTTACAGGGGAGAGAGACCCAGTACTTC. Translated, it gives CASSFLQGRETQYF.

The gene calls are TRBV6-1 and TRBJ2-7; 12 positions agree with TRBD1. Losses at the gene ends were 4 bases for V and 5 bases for J; bases not matched to a gene: 9. Per the germline V gene, CDR1 is MNHNS and CDR2 is SASEGT. The CDR3 covers 16 residues. CDR3 nucleotides: TGTGCCAGCAGTGCGCGAGCCGGGACAGGGGGCAACGAGCAGTACTTC. Residues: CASSARAGTGGNEQYF.